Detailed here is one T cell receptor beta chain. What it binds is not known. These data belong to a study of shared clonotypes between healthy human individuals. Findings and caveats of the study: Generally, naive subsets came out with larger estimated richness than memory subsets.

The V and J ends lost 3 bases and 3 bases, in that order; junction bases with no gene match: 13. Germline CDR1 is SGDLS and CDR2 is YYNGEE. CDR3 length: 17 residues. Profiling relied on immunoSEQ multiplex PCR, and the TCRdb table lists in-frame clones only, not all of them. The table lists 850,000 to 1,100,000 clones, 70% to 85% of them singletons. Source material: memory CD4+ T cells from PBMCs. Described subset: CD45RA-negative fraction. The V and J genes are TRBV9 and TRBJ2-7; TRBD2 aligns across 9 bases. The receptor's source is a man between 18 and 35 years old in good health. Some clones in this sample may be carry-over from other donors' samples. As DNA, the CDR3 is TGTGCCAGCAGCGAGGGGCCCATAGCGGGGGTCTACTACGAGCAGTACTTC. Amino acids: CASSEGPIAGVYYEQYF.